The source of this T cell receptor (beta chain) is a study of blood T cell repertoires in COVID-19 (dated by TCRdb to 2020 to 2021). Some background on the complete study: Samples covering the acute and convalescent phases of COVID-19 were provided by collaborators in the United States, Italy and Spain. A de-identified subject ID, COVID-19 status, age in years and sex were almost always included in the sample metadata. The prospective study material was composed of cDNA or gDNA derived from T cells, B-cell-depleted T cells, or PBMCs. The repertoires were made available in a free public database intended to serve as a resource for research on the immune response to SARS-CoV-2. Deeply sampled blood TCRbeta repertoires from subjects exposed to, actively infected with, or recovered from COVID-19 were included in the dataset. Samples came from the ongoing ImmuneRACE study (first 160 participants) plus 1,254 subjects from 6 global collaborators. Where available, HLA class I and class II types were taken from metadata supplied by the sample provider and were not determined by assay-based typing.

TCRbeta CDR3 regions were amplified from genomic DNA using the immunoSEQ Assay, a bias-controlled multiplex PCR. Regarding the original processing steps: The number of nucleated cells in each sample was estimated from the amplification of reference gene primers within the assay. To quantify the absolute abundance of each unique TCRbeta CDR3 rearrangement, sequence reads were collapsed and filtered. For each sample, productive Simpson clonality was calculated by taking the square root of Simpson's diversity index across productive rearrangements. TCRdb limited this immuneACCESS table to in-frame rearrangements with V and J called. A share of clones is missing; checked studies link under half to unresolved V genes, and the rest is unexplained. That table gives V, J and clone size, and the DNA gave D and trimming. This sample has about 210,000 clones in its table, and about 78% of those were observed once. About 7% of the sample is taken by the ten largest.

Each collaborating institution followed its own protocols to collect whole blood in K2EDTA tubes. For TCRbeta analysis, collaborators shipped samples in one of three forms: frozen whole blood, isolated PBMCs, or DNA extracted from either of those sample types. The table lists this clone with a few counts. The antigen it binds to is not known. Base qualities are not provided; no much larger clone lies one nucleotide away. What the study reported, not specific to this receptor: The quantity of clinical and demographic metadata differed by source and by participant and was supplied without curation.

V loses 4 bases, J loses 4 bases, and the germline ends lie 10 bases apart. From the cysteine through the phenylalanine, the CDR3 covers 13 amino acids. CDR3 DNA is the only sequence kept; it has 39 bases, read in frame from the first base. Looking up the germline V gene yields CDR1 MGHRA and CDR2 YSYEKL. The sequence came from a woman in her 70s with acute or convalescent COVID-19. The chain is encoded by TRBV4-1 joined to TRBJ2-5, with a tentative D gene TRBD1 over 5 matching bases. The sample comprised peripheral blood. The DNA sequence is TGCGCCAGCAGCCCCCAGGGAAGAGAGACCCAGTACTTC. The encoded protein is CASSPQGRETQYF.